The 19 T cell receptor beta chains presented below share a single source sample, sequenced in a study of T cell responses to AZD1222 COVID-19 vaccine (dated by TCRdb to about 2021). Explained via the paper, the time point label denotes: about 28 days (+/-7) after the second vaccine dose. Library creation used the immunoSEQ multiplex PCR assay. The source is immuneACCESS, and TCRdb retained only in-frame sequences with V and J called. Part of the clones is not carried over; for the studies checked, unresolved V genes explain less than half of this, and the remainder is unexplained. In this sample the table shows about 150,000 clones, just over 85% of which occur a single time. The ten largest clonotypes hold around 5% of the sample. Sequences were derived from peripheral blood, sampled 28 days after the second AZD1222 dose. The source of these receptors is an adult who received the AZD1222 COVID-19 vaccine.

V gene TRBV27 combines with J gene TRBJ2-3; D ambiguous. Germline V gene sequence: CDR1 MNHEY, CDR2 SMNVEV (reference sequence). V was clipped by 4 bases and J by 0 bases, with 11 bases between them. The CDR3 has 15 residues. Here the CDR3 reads CASSSYTKSTDTQYF. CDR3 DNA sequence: TGTGCCAGCAGTTCATATACTAAGAGCACAGATACGCAGTATTTT.

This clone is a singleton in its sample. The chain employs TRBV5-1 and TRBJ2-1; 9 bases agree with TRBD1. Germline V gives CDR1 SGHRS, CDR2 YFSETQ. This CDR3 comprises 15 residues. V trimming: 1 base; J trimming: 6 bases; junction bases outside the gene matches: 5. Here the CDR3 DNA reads TGCGCCAGCAGCTTGACGGGACAGGGAGCCAATGAGCAGTTCTTC. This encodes CASSLTGQGANEQFF.

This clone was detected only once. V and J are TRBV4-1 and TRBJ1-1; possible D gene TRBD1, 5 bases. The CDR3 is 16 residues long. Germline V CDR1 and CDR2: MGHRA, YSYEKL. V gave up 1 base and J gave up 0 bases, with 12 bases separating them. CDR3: CASSQGGGSLNTEAFF. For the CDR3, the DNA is TGCGCCAGCAGCCAAGGGGGCGGCAGCCTGAACACTGAAGCTTTCTTT.

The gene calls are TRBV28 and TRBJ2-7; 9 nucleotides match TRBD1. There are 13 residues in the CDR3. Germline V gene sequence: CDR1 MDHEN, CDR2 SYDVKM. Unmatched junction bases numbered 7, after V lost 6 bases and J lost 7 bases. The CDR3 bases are TGTGCCAGCAGAAGCGGGACAGGGCATGAGCAGTACTTC. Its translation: CASRSGTGHEQYF. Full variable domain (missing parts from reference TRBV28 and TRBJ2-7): DVKVTQSSRYLVKRTGEKVFLECVQDMDHENMFWYRQDPGLGLRLIYFSYDVKMKEKGDIPEGYSVSREKKERFSLILESASTNQTSMYLCASRSGTGHEQYFGPGTRLTVT.

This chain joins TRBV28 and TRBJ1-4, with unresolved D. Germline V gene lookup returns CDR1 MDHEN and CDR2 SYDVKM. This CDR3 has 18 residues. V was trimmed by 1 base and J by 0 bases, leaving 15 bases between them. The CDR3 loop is CASSLLSHADATNEKLFF. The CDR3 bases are TGTGCCAGCAGTTTATTAAGTCATGCGGACGCAACTAATGAAAAACTGTTTTTT.

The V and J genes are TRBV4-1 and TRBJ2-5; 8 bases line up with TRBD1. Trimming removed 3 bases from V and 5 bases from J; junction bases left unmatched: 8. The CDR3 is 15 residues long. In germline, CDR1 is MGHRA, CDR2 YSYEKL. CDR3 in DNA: TGCGCCAGCAGCCACACGGACAGGGTAGGGGAGACCCAGTACTTC. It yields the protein CASSHTDRVGETQYF.

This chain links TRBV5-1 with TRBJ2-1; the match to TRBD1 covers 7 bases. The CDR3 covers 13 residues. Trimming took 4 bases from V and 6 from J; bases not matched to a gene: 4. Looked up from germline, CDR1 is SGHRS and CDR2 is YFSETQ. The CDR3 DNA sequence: TGCGCCAGCAGCGGGGGACAGCTCAATGAGCAGTTCTTC. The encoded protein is CASSGGQLNEQFF.

CDR3 DNA sequence: TGTGCCAGTAGTATAGCGGGCAGGCAGAACACTGAAGCTTTCTTT. Protein: CASSIAGRQNTEAFF. The chain couples TRBV19 to TRBJ1-1; no firm D call. The V gene lost 1 base and the J gene lost 1 base, with 10 bases spanning the gap. The CDR3 loop spans 15 amino acids. Germline values: CDR1 LNHDA, CDR2 SQIVND (reference sequence). Together with reference TRBV19 and TRBJ1-1, the CDR3 gives the full variable domain: DGGITQSPKYLFRKEGQNVTLSCEQNLNHDAMYWYRQDPGQGLRLIYYSQIVNDFQKGDIAEGYSVSREKKESFPLTVTSAQKNPTAFYLCASSIAGRQNTEAFFGQGTRLTVV.

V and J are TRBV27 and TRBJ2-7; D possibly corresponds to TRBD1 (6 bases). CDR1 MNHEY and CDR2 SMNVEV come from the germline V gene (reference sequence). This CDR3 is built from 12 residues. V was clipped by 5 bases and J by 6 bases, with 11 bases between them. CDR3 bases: TGTGCCAGCAGTCTCAGGGGCGGCGAGCAGTACTTC. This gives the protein CASSLRGGEQYF.

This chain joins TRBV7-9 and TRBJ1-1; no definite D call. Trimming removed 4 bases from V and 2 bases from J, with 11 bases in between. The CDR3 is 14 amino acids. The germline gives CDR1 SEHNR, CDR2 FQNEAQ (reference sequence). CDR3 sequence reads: CASSSNAPNTEAFF. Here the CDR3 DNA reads TGTGCCAGCAGCTCCAACGCCCCTAACACTGAAGCTTTCTTT.

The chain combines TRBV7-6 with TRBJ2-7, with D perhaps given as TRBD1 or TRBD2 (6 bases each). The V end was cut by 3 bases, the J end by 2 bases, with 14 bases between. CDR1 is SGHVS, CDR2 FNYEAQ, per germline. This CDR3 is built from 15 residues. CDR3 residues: CASSLAGGFTYEQYF. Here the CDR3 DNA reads TGTGCCAGCAGCTTGGCCGGGGGCTTCACCTACGAGCAGTACTTC.

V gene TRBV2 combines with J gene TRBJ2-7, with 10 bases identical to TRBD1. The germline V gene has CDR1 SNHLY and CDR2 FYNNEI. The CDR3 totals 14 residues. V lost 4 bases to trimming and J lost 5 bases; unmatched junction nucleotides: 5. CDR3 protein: CASSGRQGANEQYF. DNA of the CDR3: TGTGCCAGCAGTGGTCGACAGGGGGCCAACGAGCAGTACTTC.

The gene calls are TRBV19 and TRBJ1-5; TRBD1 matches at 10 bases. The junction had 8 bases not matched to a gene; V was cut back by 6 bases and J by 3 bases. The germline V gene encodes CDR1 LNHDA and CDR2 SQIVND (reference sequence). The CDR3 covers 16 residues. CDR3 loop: CASSKAGTGANQPQHF. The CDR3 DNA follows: TGTGCCAGTAGCAAAGCCGGGACAGGGGCCAATCAGCCCCAGCATTTT.

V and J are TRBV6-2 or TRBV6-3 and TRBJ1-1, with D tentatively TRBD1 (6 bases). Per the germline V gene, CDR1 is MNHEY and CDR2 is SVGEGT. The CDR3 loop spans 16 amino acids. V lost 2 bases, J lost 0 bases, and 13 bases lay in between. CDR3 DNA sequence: TGTGCCAGCAGTTACGGGGGCTGGGCCTTGAACACTGAAGCTTTCTTT. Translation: CASSYGGWALNTEAFF.

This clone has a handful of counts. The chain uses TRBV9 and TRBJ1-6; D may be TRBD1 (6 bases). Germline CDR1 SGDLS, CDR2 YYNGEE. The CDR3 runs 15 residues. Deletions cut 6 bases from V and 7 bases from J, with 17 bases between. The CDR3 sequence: CASTLSTGSNSPLHF. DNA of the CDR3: TGTGCCAGCACCTTATCGACAGGAAGCAATTCACCCCTCCACTTT.

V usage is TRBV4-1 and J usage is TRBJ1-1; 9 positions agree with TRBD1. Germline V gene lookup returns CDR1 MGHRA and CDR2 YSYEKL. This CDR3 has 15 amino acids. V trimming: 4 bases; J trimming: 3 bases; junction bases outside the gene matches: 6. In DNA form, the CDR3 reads TGCGCCAGCAGCCCAACGACAGGGGGATACACTGAAGCTTTCTTT. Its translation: CASSPTTGGYTEAFF.

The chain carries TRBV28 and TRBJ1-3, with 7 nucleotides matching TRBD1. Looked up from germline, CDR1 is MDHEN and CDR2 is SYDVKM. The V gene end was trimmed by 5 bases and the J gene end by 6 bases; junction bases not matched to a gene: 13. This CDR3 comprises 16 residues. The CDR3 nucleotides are TGTGCCAGCAGTACCCTCGACAGGGTAAGGGAAAACACCATATATTTT. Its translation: CASSTLDRVRENTIYF.

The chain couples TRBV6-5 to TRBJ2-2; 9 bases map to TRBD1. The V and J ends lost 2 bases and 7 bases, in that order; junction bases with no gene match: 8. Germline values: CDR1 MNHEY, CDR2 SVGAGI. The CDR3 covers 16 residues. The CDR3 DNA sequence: TGTGCCAGCAGTTACATACAGGGGGCGCAGGGCGGGGAGCTGTTTTTT. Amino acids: CASSYIQGAQGGELFF.

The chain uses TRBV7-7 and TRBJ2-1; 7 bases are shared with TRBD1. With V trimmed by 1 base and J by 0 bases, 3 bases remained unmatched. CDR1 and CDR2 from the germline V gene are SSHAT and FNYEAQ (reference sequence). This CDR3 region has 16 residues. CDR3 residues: CASSLGPGGSYNEQFF. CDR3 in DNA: TGTGCCAGCAGCTTAGGGCCAGGGGGCTCCTACAATGAGCAGTTCTTC.